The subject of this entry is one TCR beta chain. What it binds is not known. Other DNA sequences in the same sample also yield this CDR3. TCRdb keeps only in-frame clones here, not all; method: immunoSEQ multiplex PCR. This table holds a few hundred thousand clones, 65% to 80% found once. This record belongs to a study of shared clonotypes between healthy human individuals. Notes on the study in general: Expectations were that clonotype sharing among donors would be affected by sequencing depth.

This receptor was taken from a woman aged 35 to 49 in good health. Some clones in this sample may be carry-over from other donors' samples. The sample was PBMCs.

The CDR3 is CASSLGYEQYF. In DNA, the CDR3 is TGTGCCAGCAGCTTAGGATACGAGCAGTACTTC. This chain links TRBV5-6 with TRBJ2-7; D gene unclear. In germline, CDR1 is SGHDT, CDR2 YYEEEE. This CDR3 is built from 11 residues. The V gene lost 2 bases and the J gene lost 4 bases, with 4 bases spanning the gap.